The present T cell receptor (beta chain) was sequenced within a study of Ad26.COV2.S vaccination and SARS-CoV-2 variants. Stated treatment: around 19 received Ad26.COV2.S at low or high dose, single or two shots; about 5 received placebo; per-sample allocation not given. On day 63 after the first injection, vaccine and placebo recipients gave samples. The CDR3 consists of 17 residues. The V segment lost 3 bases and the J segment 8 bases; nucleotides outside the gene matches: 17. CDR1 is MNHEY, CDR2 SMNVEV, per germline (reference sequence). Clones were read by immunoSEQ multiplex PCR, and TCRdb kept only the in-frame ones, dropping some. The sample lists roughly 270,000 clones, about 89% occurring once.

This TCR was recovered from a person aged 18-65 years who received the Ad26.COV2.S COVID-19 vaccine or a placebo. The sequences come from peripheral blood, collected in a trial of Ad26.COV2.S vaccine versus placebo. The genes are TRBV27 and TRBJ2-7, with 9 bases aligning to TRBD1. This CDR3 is CASSFRVPGQGSPKQYF. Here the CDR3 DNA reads TGTGCCAGCAGTTTTCGGGTCCCGGGACAGGGAAGTCCGAAGCAGTACTTC.